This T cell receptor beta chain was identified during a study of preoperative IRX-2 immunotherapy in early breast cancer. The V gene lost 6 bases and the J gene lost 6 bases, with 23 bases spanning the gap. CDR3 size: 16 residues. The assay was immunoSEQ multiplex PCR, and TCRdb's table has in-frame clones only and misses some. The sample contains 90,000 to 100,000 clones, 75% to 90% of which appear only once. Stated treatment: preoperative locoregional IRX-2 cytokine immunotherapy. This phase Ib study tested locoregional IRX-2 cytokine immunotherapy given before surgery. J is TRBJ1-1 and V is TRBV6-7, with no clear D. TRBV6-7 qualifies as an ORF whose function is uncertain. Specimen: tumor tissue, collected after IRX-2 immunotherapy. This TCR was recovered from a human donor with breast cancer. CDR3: CASSVSGYSQVAEAFF. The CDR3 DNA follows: TGTGCCAGCAGCGTGAGCGGCTACTCTCAGGTCGCTGAAGCTTTCTTT.